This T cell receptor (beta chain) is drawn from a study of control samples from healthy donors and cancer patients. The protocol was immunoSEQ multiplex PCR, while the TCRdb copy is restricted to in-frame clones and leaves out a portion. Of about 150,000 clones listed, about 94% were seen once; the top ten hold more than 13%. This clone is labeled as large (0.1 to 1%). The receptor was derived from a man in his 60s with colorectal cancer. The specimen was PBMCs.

The CDR3 here is CASSLPANSNQPQHF. In nucleotides, the CDR3 is TGTGCCAGCAGTTTACCAGCTAATAGCAATCAGCCCCAGCATTTT. The genes are TRBV6-5 and TRBJ1-5; no reliable D call. Trimming pared 4 bases from V and 0 bases from J, leaving 10 bases between. The CDR3 consists of 15 residues. CDR1 and CDR2 from the germline V gene are MNHEY and SVGAGI.